This T cell receptor (beta chain) stems from a study of T-cell reconstitution after alpha-beta-depleted transplantation in children (TCRdb year 2016). The study in broad terms: The study quantitatively tracked T-cell immune reconstitution after TCRalphabeta/CD19-depleted allogeneic hematopoietic cell transplantation in children using TCR repertoire profiling.

This clonotype was observed at least ten times. Its antigen is still unknown. One base away there is no much larger clone; base qualities are not given. Library generation was performed with PCR. TCRdb lists the instrument as Illumina HiSeq 2500. TCR libraries were prepared with molecular barcoding, using unique molecular identifiers to normalize TCRbeta repertoire quantification. TCRdb redid the processing of the public reads, applying fastp at Q25 and MiXCR, and retained in-frame beta chains. Duplicate CDR3 protein sequences are folded into a single record with the most common DNA and genes. Here the sample has around 370,000 distinct CDR3 sequences; about 17% occur a single time. Roughly 40% of the sample comes from the top ten. The treatment or condition label for this specimen denotes: allogeneic hematopoietic cell transplantation with graft depleted of TCRalphabeta T cells and CD19 B cells. The transplant recipients were children given TCRalphabeta/CD19-depleted allogeneic hematopoietic cell grafts.

Compared with germline, V lacks 4 bases and J lacks 6 bases; bases without a gene match: 7. The CDR3 covers 13 residues, taking in both the cysteine and the phenylalanine. The DNA shown is the 39-base CDR3, in frame from base 1. Looking up the germline V gene (reference sequence) yields CDR1 DFQATT and CDR2 SNEGSKA. The research as a whole found: Over subsequent months, a decline in hyperexpanded clone frequencies was noted, and after one year, T-cell counts and TCRbeta diversity were mostly ascribed to newly produced T cells. The high TCRbeta diversity at day 60 in some patients was ascribed to recipient T cells and intrathymic progenitors that had survived conditioning. The apparently early alphabetaT-cell count recovery about two months after transplant was reportedly dependent on only several hundred rapidly expanded clones derived from non-depleted graft cells.

The sample here was PBMCs, mostly from graft donor cells, taken 360 days after TCRalphabeta/CD19-depleted stem cell transplant. The TCR was taken from a male patient aged 2 to 10 who had a stem cell transplant for acute lymphoblastic leukemia, so the T cells may come from the graft donor. Here the chain combines TRBV20-1 and TRBJ1-1, with 8 bases in between that match TRBD1. The DNA sequence follows: TGCAGTGCTATTACAGGGGGAAGGGCTGAAGCTTTCTTT. Its amino acids are CSAITGGRAEAFF.